This TCR beta chain stems from a study of shared clonotypes between healthy human individuals. The study ran the assay at deep level. Repertoires were generated with immunoSEQ multiplex PCR, while TCRdb's copy carries only in-frame clones and drops some. The sample carries 2,500,000 or so clones, approximately 90% recorded once. Study-wide findings and caveats: Apart from blood, nothing was sampled; tissue repertoires likely differ. The four-donor shared clonotypes exceeded non-shared clonotypes in generation probability, with non-shared ones scoring lower. Naive CD4 clonotype sharing across several donors was approximately 5%.

Turning to this clone: The antigen is undetermined. Different DNA sequences within this sample yield the same CDR3.

The receptor was isolated from a man younger than 35 in good health. Sequencing was performed on naive CD4+ T cells sorted from blood. This sample's subset: CD45RA+ positively selected.

The CDR3 is CASSLGGTANYGYTF. The CDR3 DNA is TGCGCCAGCAGCTTGGGGGGGACGGCCAACTATGGCTACACCTTC. This chain uses TRBV5-1 with TRBJ1-2; tentatively, D is TRBD1 (5 bases). The length of the CDR3 is 15 residues. V was clipped by 0 bases and J by 2 bases, with 11 bases between them. Germline CDR1 is SGHRS and CDR2 is YFSETQ.